Below are 7 T cell receptor beta chains sequenced from a single sample in a study of blood T cell repertoires in COVID-19. This table comes from immunoSEQ multiplex PCR, and its TCRdb copy is limited to in-frame clones, with some not included. The sample lists about 190,000 clones; about 88% were seen once. Sequencing input: peripheral blood. Receptors originate from a woman in her 40s who had recovered from COVID-19.

This clone has only one observation. The V gene is TRBV21-1, the J gene TRBJ1-2; the table gives TRBD1 as D, unverified against the DNA. TRBV21-1 is a recognized pseudogene. The CDR3 spans 18 residues. CDR3 loop: CASSKVEDLGTVNYGYTF. The DNA of the CDR3 is TGTGCCAGCAGCAAAGTCGAAGACCTCGGAACAGTTAACTATGGCTACACCTTC.

This rearrangement joins TRBV24-1 to TRBJ1-2, with 10 bases matching TRBD1. The V gene end was trimmed by 3 bases and the J gene end by 5 bases; junction bases not matched to a gene: 8. The length of the CDR3 is 16 residues. Germline CDR1 and CDR2: KGHDR and SFDVKD. The CDR3 spells CATSDREGTGVYGYTF. CDR3 nucleotide sequence: TGTGCCACCAGTGATCGTGAAGGGACAGGGGTTTATGGCTACACCTTC.

The chain uses TRBV11-3 and TRBJ2-1; 8 bases are shared with TRBD2. V shed 5 bases, J shed 8 bases, and the junction held 11 bases outside the gene matches. Germline CDR1 SGHNT, CDR2 YENEEA. The CDR3 loop spans 15 amino acids. CDR3 sequence reads: CASSPRGREVDEQFF. DNA for the CDR3: TGTGCCAGCAGCCCCCGGGGGCGGGAGGTTGATGAGCAGTTCTTC.

The chain couples TRBV19 to TRBJ1-5; the match to TRBD1 covers 7 bases. Germline CDR1 LNHDA, CDR2 SQIVND (reference sequence). This CDR3 spans 14 amino acids. The ends lost 4 bases at V and 4 bases at J; junction bases unmatched: 4. The CDR3 DNA reads TGTGCCAGTAGTAGGACAGGCACGAATCAGCCCCAGCATTTT. Protein: CASSRTGTNQPQHF.

This clone was seen just once. The V gene is TRBV27, the J gene TRBJ2-7; 11 nucleotides agree with TRBD2. The trim removed 5 bases at V and 6 bases at J, leaving 15 bases unmatched. Germline CDR1 MNHEY, CDR2 SMNVEV (reference sequence). The CDR3 has 17 residues. CDR3 DNA sequence: TGTGCCAGCAGTCGGTCCCCCTTACTAGCGGGAGTCGGCGAGCAGTACTTC. Residues: CASSRSPLLAGVGEQYF.

This rearrangement joins TRBV11-2 to TRBJ2-1, with 8 bases identical to TRBD2. This CDR3 is 17 amino acids long. The germline V gene has CDR1 SGHAT and CDR2 FQNNGV. Losses at the gene ends were 5 bases for V and 2 bases for J; bases not matched to a gene: 11. The CDR3 bases are TGTGCCAGCAGCGGGCCTAGCGGGTTCCATCCCTACAATGAGCAGTTCTTC. Translated: CASSGPSGFHPYNEQFF.

The CDR3 loop is CASSQEMGQGPDTQYF. The CDR3 coding sequence is TGCGCCAGCAGCCAAGAAATGGGACAGGGTCCAGATACGCAGTATTTT. This chain links TRBV4-3 with TRBJ2-3; 9 bases agree with TRBD1. Per the germline V gene, CDR1 is LGHNA and CDR2 is YSLEER. The CDR3 covers 16 residues. J lost 4 bases, V lost 0 bases, and 5 bases had no gene match.